This T cell receptor (beta chain) was recorded in a study of Ad26.COV2.S vaccination and SARS-CoV-2 variants. Study-wide context: The donor was enrolled in the Ad26.COV2.S arm of the COV1001 trial. Study-level results: Recipients of vaccine and of placebo showed similar breadth of their non-spike TCR repertoires.

On this clone itself: Its cognate antigen is unknown.

The treatment here: 15 to 20 received Ad26.COV2.S at low or high dose, single or two shots; several received placebo; per-sample allocation not given. At day 63 after the first vaccine or placebo injection, samples were drawn. Clones were read by immunoSEQ multiplex PCR, and TCRdb kept only the in-frame ones, dropping some. The sample has hundreds of thousands of clones, about 91% seen once. The receptor's source is a person aged 18-65 years who received the Ad26.COV2.S COVID-19 vaccine or a placebo. Sequences were derived from peripheral blood, sampled in a trial of Ad26.COV2.S vaccine versus placebo.

CDR3 sequence reads: CASSEYSTEAFF. For the CDR3, the DNA is TGTGCCAGCAGTGAATATTCCACTGAAGCTTTCTTT. The chain is built from TRBV2 and TRBJ1-1, with no clear D. Trimming shortened V by 2 bases and J by 4 bases, and 5 bases separated the two germline ends. Germline loops: CDR1 SNHLY, CDR2 FYNNEI. The CDR3 runs to 12 residues.